This TCR beta chain was sequenced in a study of identical twins. Findings and limits, study-wide: Zero-insertion results could be subject to partial confounding by invariant MAIT and iNKT cells.

TCRdb re-called the 5' RACE reads through MiXCR, storing one row per CDR3 protein. The table includes approximately 700,000 distinct CDR3 sequences, over 15% detected once. Remarks on this clonotype: Its target is not known.

The sample also formed part of further work on T cells expressing NK-cell markers. Turning to that study: CD3+CD56+NKG2C+, CD3+CD56+NKG2C- and CD3+CD56-NKG2C+ T cells, once sorted, supplied the TCR beta repertoires. In several experiments, sorting was confined to alpha-beta TCR T cells through use of an anti-gamma-delta TCR antibody.

The source material was PBMCs. This clonotype was obtained from a woman between 18 and 29 years old in good health.

For the CDR3, the DNA is TGTGCCAGCAGTCTCATCGCCCTCAGAGATAGCTCCTACGAGCAGTACTTC. This sequence encodes CASSLIALRDSSYEQYF. The rearrangement uses TRBV12-3 or TRBV12-4 and TRBJ2-7; D is undetermined. Between the trimmed V and J ends, which lost 5 bases and 0 bases, there was a span of 20 bases. The CDR3 is 17 residues long.